What follows is one T cell receptor (beta chain) and its context. No antigen is known for it. The data originate from a study of beta chain features in type 1 diabetes. Overall study context: Over all samples combined, about 100,000,000 sorted cells were examined.

Every isolated RNA sample was fully reverse transcribed, so sequencing captured expressed TCRB transcripts. Sequencing used immunoSEQ multiplex PCR; TCRdb keeps in-frame clones, though not all of them. The sample records 16,000 or so clones, 76% being singletons. Study-level results: There was a moderate but significant shortening of TCRB CDR3s in all four CD4+ subsets of Type 1 diabetes patients.

The clonotype was recovered from a young woman with type 1 diabetes. The specimen was stem cell memory CD4+ T cells from blood.

CDR3 DNA: TGTGCCAGCAGCTCCCGAACCGGGAGGGGAGCGGAAAACATTCAGTACTTC. Its protein product is CASSSRTGRGAENIQYF. The genes are TRBV7-2 and TRBJ2-4, with 8 bases lining up with TRBD2. CDR1 and CDR2 from the germline V gene are SGHTA and FQGNSA. CDR3 length: 17 amino acids. Losses at the gene ends were 4 bases for V and 5 bases for J; bases not matched to a gene: 13.